This paragraph reports one T cell receptor (beta chain). Its binding antigen is unknown. No quality values exist for individual bases; no much larger clone is one base distant. To sequence the TCRbeta CDR3 region, genomic DNA was isolated from the sorted cells. The immunoSEQ Assay was used to sequence the TCRbeta CDR3 regions. Not all clones reach the TCRdb copy of this immuneACCESS table, which keeps in-frame sequences only. Checked studies attribute under half of the gap to unresolved V genes and leave the rest unexplained. For this sample the table gives about 150,000 clones, of which around 94% were detected only once. The ten largest account for under 0.4% of the sample. From the cysteine through the phenylalanine, the CDR3 covers 15 amino acids. Of all the DNA, just the CDR3 is kept, 45 bases in frame from base 1. CDR1 and CDR2 (SGHDN, FVKESK) derive from the germline V gene. V gives up 1 base and J gives up 6 bases, and the segment between their germline ends measures 15 bases.

Patients with a history of autoimmune disease or receiving systemic immunosuppression were excluded from the trial. Peripheral blood for TCR sequencing was drawn from every dose cohort at baseline, at cycle 4 day 1 and at cycle 7 day 1. Samples were obtained from an open-label, multicenter, first-in-human phase I dose-escalation trial of ivuxolimab. Adults with locally advanced or metastatic melanoma, renal cell carcinoma, hepatocellular carcinoma or head and neck squamous cell carcinoma were enrolled in the trial. Before TCR sequencing, CD4+ and CD8+ T cells were separately sorted from peripheral blood. The data belong to a study of OX40 agonist ivuxolimab in advanced cancers. General notes on the study: The costimulatory receptor OX40 (CD134) was targeted by ivuxolimab, a fully human IgG2 agonistic monoclonal antibody. Peripheral TCRbeta sequencing was intended to test whether TCR sequence diversity was altered and clonal T-cell expansion was caused by ivuxolimab. Prior anti-PD-1, anti-PD-L1 or anti-CTLA-4 therapy was permitted, and about 40% of dose-escalation patients had received checkpoint inhibitors. The dose-escalation cohort was almost 85% male with a mean age of around 62 years, ranging from about 23 to 85. Partial responses occurred in three dose-escalation patients: two with cutaneous melanoma and one with hepatocellular carcinoma. The paper covers the monotherapy dose-escalation part of the phase I ivuxolimab trial, which included N of about 51 patients. Intravenous ivuxolimab was administered to patients every 2 weeks at six dose levels: 0.01, 0.1, 0.3, 1.5, 3 and 10 mg/kg. Of the approximately 50 dose-escalation patients, hepatocellular carcinoma was present in approximately 20, melanoma in approximately 15, renal cell carcinoma in 9 and head and neck cancer in 9. What the research found in general, with its limitations: At doses of 0.1 to 3.0 mg/kg, clonal expansion of both CD4+ and CD8+ blood T cells was observed from baseline to week 6. In the 0.1-3.0 mg/kg groups, partial responders were among the patients with the lowest normalized peripheral clonal expansion, particularly in CD8+ T cells. Low levels of normalized T-cell clonal expansion were also seen in some nonresponding patients. On average, CD8+ T cells showed more expanded clones than CD4+ T cells after ivuxolimab. The antigen specificity of the peripheral T cells that underwent clonal expansion was not determined.

This sample comprised CD4+ or CD8+ T cells sorted from blood, obtained in a trial of the OX40 agonist ivuxolimab. The chain employs TRBV14 and TRBJ1-2; TRBD1 might be the D gene, on 6 matching bases. The sequence derives from an adult with an advanced solid tumor such as melanoma, head and neck, liver or kidney cancer. The DNA sequence is TGTGCCAGCAGCCAAGTCTTTCGGGACATGAATGGCTACACCTTC. Protein translation: CASSQVFRDMNGYTF.